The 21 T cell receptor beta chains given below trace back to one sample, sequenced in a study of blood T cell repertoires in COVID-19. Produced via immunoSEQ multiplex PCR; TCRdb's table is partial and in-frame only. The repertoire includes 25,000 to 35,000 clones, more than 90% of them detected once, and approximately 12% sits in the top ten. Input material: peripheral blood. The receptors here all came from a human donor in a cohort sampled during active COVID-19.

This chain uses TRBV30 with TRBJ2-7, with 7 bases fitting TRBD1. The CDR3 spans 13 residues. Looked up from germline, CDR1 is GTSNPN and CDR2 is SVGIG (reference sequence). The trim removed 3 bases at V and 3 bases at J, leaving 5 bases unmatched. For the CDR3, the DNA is TGTGCCTGGAGGTCGACAGGGTTCTACGAGCAGTACTTC. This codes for CAWRSTGFYEQYF. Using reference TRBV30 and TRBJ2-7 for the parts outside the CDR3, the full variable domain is SQTIHQWPATLVQPVGSPLSLECTVEGTSNPNLYWYRQAAGRGLQLLFYSVGIGQISSEVPQNLSASRPQDRQFILSSKKLLLSDSGFYLCAWRSTGFYEQYFGPGTRLTVT.

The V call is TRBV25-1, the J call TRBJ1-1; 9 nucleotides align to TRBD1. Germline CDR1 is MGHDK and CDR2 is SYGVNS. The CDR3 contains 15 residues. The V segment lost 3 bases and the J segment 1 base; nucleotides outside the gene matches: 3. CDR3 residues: CASSDWTGANTEAFF. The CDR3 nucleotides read TGTGCCAGCAGTGATTGGACAGGGGCGAACACTGAAGCTTTCTTT.

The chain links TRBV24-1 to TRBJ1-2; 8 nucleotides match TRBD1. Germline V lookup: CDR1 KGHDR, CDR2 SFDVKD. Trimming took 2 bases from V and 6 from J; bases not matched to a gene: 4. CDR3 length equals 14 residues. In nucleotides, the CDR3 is TGTGCCACCAGTGATTGGACAGGGTCGAATGGCTACACCTTC. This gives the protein CATSDWTGSNGYTF.

The CDR3 bases are TGTGCCTGGAGTTCTCAGGCCTACAATGAGCAGTTCTTC. It encodes CAWSSQAYNEQFF. This sequence joins TRBV30 and TRBJ2-1, with D unclear. This CDR3 is built from 13 residues. Trimming left V 2 bases short and J 2 bases short, with 7 bases between. Germline CDR1 and CDR2: GTSNPN and SVGIG (reference sequence). The variable domain in full, with the rest retrieved from reference TRBV30 and TRBJ2-1, is SQTIHQWPATLVQPVGSPLSLECTVEGTSNPNLYWYRQAAGRGLQLLFYSVGIGQISSEVPQNLSASRPQDRQFILSSKKLLLSDSGFYLCAWSSQAYNEQFFGPGTRLTVL.

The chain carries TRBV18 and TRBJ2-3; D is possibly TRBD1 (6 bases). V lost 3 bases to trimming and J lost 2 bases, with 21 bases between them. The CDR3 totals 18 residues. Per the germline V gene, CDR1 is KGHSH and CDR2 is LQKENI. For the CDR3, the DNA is TGTGCCAGCTCACCCGCAAGGTACCAGGGGACCGTCACAGATACGCAGTATTTT. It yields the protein CASSPARYQGTVTDTQYF.

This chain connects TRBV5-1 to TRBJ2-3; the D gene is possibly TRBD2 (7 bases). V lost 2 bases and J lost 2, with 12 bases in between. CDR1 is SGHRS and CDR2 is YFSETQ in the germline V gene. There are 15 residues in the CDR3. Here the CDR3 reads CASSFRGAPTDTQYF. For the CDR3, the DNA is TGCGCCAGCAGCTTCCGGGGGGCGCCCACAGATACGCAGTATTTT.

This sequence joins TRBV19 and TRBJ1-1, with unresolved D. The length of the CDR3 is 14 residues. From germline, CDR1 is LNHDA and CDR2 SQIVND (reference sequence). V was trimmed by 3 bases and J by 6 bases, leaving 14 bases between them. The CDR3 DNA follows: TGTGCCAGTAGTATCCGGGGAAAGGGCGCTGAAGCTTTCTTT. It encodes CASSIRGKGAEAFF.

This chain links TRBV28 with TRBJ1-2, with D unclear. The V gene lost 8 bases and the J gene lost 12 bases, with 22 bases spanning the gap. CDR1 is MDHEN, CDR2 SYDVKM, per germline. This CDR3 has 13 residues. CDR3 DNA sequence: TGTGCCAGCTACCATAGAGCCCGGGTCAGTCACACCTTC. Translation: CASYHRARVSHTF.

The CDR3 here is CASSLNRGGEQFF. Written as DNA, the CDR3 is TGTGCCAGCAGCTTAAACCGAGGGGGTGAGCAGTTCTTC. The chain combines TRBV7-2 with TRBJ2-1; D possibly corresponds to TRBD1 (6 bases). Germline CDR1 is SGHTA and CDR2 is FQGNSA. This CDR3 spans 13 amino acids. V lost 2 bases, J lost 9 bases, and 11 bases lay in between.

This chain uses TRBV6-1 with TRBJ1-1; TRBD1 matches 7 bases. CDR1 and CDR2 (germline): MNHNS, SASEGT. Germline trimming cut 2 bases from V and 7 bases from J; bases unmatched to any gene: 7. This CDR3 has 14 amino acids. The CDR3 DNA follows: TGTGCCAGCAGTGAAAACCTGGACAGGCATGAAGCTTTCTTT. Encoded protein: CASSENLDRHEAFF.

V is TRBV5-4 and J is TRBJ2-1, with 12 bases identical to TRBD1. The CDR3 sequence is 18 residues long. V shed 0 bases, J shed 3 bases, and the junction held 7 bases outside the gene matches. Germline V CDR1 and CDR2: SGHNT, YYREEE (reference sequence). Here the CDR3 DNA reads TGTGCCAGCAGCTTGGGAGTCAGGGACAGGGGGCTCTACAATGAGCAGTTCTTC. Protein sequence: CASSLGVRDRGLYNEQFF.

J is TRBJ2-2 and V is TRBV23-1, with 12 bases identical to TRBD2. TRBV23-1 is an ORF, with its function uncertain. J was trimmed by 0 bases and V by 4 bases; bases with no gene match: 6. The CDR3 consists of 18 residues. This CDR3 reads CASSPPGLAGANTGELFF. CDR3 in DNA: TGCGCCAGCAGTCCCCCGGGACTAGCGGGCGCGAACACCGGGGAGCTGTTTTTT.

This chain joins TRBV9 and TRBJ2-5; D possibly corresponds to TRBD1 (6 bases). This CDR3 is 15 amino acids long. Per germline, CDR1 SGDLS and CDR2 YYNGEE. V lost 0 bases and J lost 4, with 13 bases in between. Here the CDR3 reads CASSVGGHSGETQYF. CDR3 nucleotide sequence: TGTGCCAGCAGCGTAGGGGGACATTCAGGAGAGACCCAGTACTTC.

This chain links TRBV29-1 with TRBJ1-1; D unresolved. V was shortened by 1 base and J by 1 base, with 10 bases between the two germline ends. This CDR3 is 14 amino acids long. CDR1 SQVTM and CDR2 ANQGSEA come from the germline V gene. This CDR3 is CSVEVGGRNTEAFF. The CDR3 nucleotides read TGCAGCGTTGAAGTTGGAGGGCGGAACACTGAAGCTTTCTTT.

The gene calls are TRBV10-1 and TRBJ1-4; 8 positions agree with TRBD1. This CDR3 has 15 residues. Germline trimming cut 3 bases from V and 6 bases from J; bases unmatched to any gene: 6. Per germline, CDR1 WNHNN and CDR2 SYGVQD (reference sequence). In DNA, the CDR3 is TGCGCCAGCAGTGAAGCCGGGACAGGTCATGAAAAACTGTTTTTT. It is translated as CASSEAGTGHEKLFF.

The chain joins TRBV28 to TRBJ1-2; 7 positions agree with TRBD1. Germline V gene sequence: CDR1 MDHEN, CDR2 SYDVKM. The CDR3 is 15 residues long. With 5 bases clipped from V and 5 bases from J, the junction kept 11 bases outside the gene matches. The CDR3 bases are TGTGCCAGCAGTACTCCCTCCGGGACAGATTATGGCTACACCTTC. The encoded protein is CASSTPSGTDYGYTF.

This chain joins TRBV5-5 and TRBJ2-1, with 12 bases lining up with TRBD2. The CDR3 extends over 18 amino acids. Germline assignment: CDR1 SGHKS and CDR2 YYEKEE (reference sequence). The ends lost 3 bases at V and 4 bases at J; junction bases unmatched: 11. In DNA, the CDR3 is TGTGCCAGCAGCTCGACTAGCGGGAGCCTCCTTGGATACAATGAGCAGTTCTTC. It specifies CASSSTSGSLLGYNEQFF.

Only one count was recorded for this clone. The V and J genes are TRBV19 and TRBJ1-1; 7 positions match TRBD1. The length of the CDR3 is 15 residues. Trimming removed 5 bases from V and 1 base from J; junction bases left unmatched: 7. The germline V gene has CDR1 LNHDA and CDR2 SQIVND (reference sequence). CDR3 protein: CASSPKTGRNTEAFF. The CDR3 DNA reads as TGTGCCAGTAGTCCTAAGACAGGGAGGAACACTGAAGCTTTCTTT.

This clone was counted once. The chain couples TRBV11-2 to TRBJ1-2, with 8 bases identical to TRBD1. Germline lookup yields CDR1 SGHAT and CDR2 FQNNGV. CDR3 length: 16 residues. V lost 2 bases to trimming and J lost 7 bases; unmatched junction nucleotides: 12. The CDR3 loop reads CASSLIQTGTGAGYTF. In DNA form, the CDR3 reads TGTGCCAGCAGCTTAATTCAAACCGGGACAGGAGCTGGCTACACCTTC.

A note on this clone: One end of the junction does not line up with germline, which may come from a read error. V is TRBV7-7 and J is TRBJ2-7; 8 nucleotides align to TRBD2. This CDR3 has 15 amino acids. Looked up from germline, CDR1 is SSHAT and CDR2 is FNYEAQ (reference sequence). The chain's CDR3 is CASSPGAGEAYEQYF. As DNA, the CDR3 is TGTGCTAGCAGCCCTGGAGCGGGAGAAGCCTACGAGCAGTACTTC.

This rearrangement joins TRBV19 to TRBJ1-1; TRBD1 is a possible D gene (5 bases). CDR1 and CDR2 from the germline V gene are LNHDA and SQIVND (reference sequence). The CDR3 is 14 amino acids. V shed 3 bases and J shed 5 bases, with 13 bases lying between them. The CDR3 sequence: CASSILGGGTEAFF. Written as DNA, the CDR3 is TGTGCCAGTAGTATTCTCGGCGGGGGAACTGAAGCTTTCTTT.